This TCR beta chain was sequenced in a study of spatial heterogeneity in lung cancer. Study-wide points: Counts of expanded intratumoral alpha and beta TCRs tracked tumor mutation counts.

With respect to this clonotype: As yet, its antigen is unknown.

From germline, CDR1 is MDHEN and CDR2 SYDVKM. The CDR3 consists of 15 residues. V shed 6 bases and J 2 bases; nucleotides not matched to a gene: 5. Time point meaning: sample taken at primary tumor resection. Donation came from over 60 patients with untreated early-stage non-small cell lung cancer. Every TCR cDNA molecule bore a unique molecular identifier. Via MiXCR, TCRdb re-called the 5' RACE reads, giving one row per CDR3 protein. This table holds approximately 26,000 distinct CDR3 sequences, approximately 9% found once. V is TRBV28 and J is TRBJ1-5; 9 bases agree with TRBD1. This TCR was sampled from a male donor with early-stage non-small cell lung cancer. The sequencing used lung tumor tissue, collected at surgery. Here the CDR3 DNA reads TGTGCCAGCAGGAGGACAGGGGCCGGCAATCAGCCCCAGCATTTT. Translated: CASRRTGAGNQPQHF.